Each of the 15 T cell receptor beta chains below was sequenced from the same sample in a study of blood T cell repertoires in COVID-19. Clones were read by immunoSEQ multiplex PCR, and TCRdb kept only the in-frame ones, dropping some. The repertoire holds about 230,000 clones, with just over 85% as singletons. Source material: peripheral blood. The receptor source for this set is a man aged 45-65 years with COVID-19, enrolled during active disease.

In DNA form, the CDR3 reads TGTGCCAGTAGCACGACAGTCAAGAACACTGAAGCTTTCTTT. It translates to CASSTTVKNTEAFF. The genes are TRBV19 and TRBJ1-1, with D tentatively TRBD1 (5 bases). Per the germline V gene, CDR1 is LNHDA and CDR2 is SQIVND (reference sequence). The V end was cut by 6 bases, the J end by 1 base, with 12 bases between. The length of the CDR3 is 14 residues.

The chain combines TRBV4-2 with TRBJ2-3; TRBD2 might be the D (6 bases). The germline CDR1 and CDR2 sequences are LGHNA and YNFKEQ. V was cut by 0 bases and J by 0 bases, with 16 bases left in between. CDR3 length: 18 residues. The CDR3 region is CASSQDNQGLTSTDTQYF. The DNA for the CDR3 is TGTGCCAGCAGCCAAGATAATCAGGGACTCACTAGCACAGATACGCAGTATTTT.

This chain uses TRBV7-2 with TRBJ1-5; D possibly corresponds to TRBD1 (5 bases). In germline, CDR1 is SGHTA, CDR2 FQGNSA. The ends were cut back, 2 bases at V and 6 bases at J, with 8 bases in the middle. CDR3 size: 13 residues. CDR3: CASSLIGGQPQHF. The CDR3 DNA is TGTGCCAGCAGCTTAATCGGGGGTCAGCCCCAGCATTTT.

V gene TRBV6-4 combines with J gene TRBJ2-1, with 9 bases identical to TRBD2. The CDR3 spans 16 residues. V shed 3 bases, J shed 6 bases, and the junction held 9 bases outside the gene matches. CDR1 is MRHNA and CDR2 is SNTAGT in the germline V gene. The CDR3, as DNA: TGTGCCAGCAGTGAGGGGCGGGAGGGCCGAGGCAATGAGCAGTTCTTC. Encoded protein: CASSEGREGRGNEQFF.

V usage is TRBV7-9 and J usage is TRBJ2-6; 7 nucleotides agree with TRBD1. Germline assignment: CDR1 SEHNR and CDR2 FQNEAQ (reference sequence). The junction had 7 bases not matched to a gene; V was cut back by 5 bases and J by 0 bases. The CDR3 is made up of 17 amino acids. The CDR3 coding sequence is TGTGCCAGCAGCCCCGGACAGGCCGTCTCTGGGGCCAACGTCCTGACTTTC. Encoded protein: CASSPGQAVSGANVLTF.

V usage is TRBV2 and J usage is TRBJ1-5, with D possibly TRBD1 on 5 matching bases. Per germline, CDR1 SNHLY and CDR2 FYNNEI. The V end was cut by 7 bases, the J end by 2 bases, with 15 bases between. CDR3 length: 15 amino acids. The CDR3: CASTKGWVGNQPQHF. CDR3 nucleotide sequence: TGTGCCAGCACAAAGGGGTGGGTTGGCAATCAGCCCCAGCATTTT.

This clone was counted between two and nine times. V and J are TRBV2 and TRBJ2-5; no reliable D call. The CDR3 sequence is 13 residues long. V was pared by 3 bases and J by 3 bases, with 8 bases between. Per germline, CDR1 SNHLY and CDR2 FYNNEI. The CDR3 nucleotides read TGTGCCAGCAGTGACGTAGATAAAGAGACCCAGTACTTC. Translating it yields CASSDVDKETQYF.

V usage is TRBV5-6 and J usage is TRBJ2-5; D not certain. V dropped 0 bases and J dropped 1 base, with 7 bases sitting between them. The CDR3 sequence is 14 residues long. Germline V gene data show CDR1 as SGHDT and CDR2 as YYEEEE. CDR3 nucleotide sequence: TGTGCCAGCAGCTTGGGGCATCCCCAAGAGACCCAGTACTTC. It yields the protein CASSLGHPQETQYF.

This chain joins TRBV2 and TRBJ1-5; a possible D gene is TRBD1 (6 bases). The CDR3 covers 16 residues. Germline CDR1 is SNHLY and CDR2 is FYNNEI. The V gene lost 0 bases and the J gene lost 7 bases, with 16 bases spanning the gap. The CDR3 loop is CASSEAQGTLGQPQHF. CDR3 DNA sequence: TGTGCCAGCAGTGAAGCCCAGGGGACCTTGGGGCAGCCCCAGCATTTT.

This clone was counted between two and nine times. The rearrangement links TRBV6-2 or TRBV6-3 to TRBJ2-7, with a possible D match to TRBD1 (6 bases). The V and J ends lost 3 bases and 3 bases respectively, with 12 bases between them. The germline gives CDR1 MNHEY, CDR2 SVGEGT. The CDR3 length is 14 residues. CDR3 region: CASSYQGLSYEQYF. The CDR3 DNA follows: TGTGCCAGCAGTTATCAGGGGTTAAGCTACGAGCAGTACTTC.

This chain links TRBV5-1 with TRBJ2-5, with 7 nucleotides matching TRBD2. The trim removed 4 bases at V and 4 bases at J, leaving 1 base unmatched. Germline V gives CDR1 SGHRS, CDR2 YFSETQ. CDR3 length: 12 residues. The CDR3 DNA reads as TGCGCCAGCAGCCCGGGAGGAGAGACCCAGTACTTC. It specifies CASSPGGETQYF.

This sequence joins TRBV7-2 and TRBJ2-3; TRBD2 agrees at 9 bases. This CDR3 has 16 residues. Germline CDR1 reads SGHTA; CDR2 reads FQGNSA. V was pared by 3 bases and J by 4 bases, with 8 bases of the junction left unmatched. The CDR3 DNA follows: TGTGCCAGCAGCTTCGTGGCGGGGGGGTACCCAGATACGCAGTATTTT. Protein product: CASSFVAGGYPDTQYF.

The J gene is TRBJ1-1, the V gene TRBV6-5, with D hard to call. The CDR3 runs 14 residues. Per germline, CDR1 MNHEY and CDR2 SVGAGI. V was trimmed by 2 bases and J by 1 base, leaving 8 bases between them. The chain's CDR3 is CASSYEGWNTEAFF. The DNA of the CDR3 is TGTGCCAGCAGTTACGAGGGTTGGAACACTGAAGCTTTCTTT.

V gene TRBV9 combines with J gene TRBJ1-6; possibly TRBD1 for D (6 bases). V was clipped by 0 bases and J by 2 bases, with 15 bases between them. CDR3 length: 18 amino acids. Per germline, CDR1 SGDLS and CDR2 YYNGEE. CDR3 coding DNA: TGTGCCAGCAGCGTAGAACAACAGGGCCCCACCTATAATTCACCCCTCCACTTT. It is translated as CASSVEQQGPTYNSPLHF.

The chain links TRBV6-5 to TRBJ1-1; possibly TRBD1 for D (5 bases). This CDR3 is built from 13 residues. V shed 8 bases and J shed 4 bases, with 14 bases lying between them. Germline-derived CDR1 and CDR2 are MNHEY and SVGAGI. CDR3 loop: CASAGIKSTEAFF. In DNA form, the CDR3 reads TGTGCCAGCGCAGGGATAAAAAGCACTGAAGCTTTCTTT.